This record looks at one TCR beta chain sequence and its context. What it recognizes is unknown. Donors, healthy HIV-negative adults, lacked recent acute infections or vaccinations. It was into CD45RA+ naive and CD45RA-negative memory subsets that the CD4+ cells were split. The data were taken from a study of shared clonotypes between healthy human individuals. General study findings and limits: Clonotypes not shared had lower generation probabilities than those common to all four donors.

This table comes from immunoSEQ multiplex PCR, and its TCRdb copy is limited to in-frame clones, with some not included. The sample lists 500,000 to 550,000 clones, roughly 95% seen once, with around 0.067% in the top ten. Germline V gene sequence: CDR1 MGHRA, CDR2 YSYEKL. This CDR3 spans 20 amino acids. The V gene end was trimmed by 3 bases and the J gene end by 1 base; junction bases not matched to a gene: 15. Material for sequencing was naive CD4+ T cells sorted from blood. Subset of the sample: CD45RA+ positively selected. J is TRBJ2-5 and V is TRBV4-1; 12 bases align to TRBD2. The source of this sequence is a woman aged 25 to 39 in good health. The CDR3 nucleotides read TGCGCCAGCAGCCAGGGTGGACTAGCGGGAATTTGGGGGGGCCAAGAGACCCAGTACTTC. It codes for CASSQGGLAGIWGGQETQYF.